Included here is one T cell receptor (beta chain) sequence, with context. Its binding antigen is unknown. Base qualities are missing; no much larger clone stands one base away. The cohort consisted of 600 to 700 healthy bone marrow donors. At the time of sampling, all cohort members were nominally healthy, though unrecorded immune exposures were likely present. The donor tested CMV seropositive and was one of the 289 seropositive cohort members. A peripheral blood sample was provided by each donor, and peripheral blood mononuclear cells were used for TCR beta sequencing. The Qiagen DNeasy Blood Extraction Kit was used to extract genomic DNA from the blood cell samples. The sample comes from a study of cytomegalovirus exposure and HLA in healthy donors (dated by TCRdb to 2016 to 2017). Some background on the complete study: An earlier analysis of 587 of the donors reported 250 to 350 Gb of sequence data and 117 million unique TCR beta sequences from about 200 million T cells. An early release covering roughly 640 HLA-typed donors comprised about 300 gigabases of sequencing data and some 79 million unique TCR sequences. Among the roughly 400 genotyped donors, about 83% belonged to the genetic ancestry cluster associated with self-reported Caucasian donors. The aim of the study was to test whether cataloging public T cell receptors could identify signatures of past pathogen exposure. The study used immunosequencing to profile the T cell repertoires of several hundred subjects and linked those repertoires to cytomegalovirus serostatus. Besides the first cohort of some 670 subjects, a separate validation cohort made up of 95 to 150 different subjects was used. High-throughput TCR immunosequencing, statistical association of individual TCRs with disease status, and machine learning were combined to predict cytomegalovirus infection status. A later analysis re-analyzed previously published TCR beta repertoires from roughly 690 donors and added high-resolution HLA genotyping to study TCR occurrence patterns. Rather than drawing on any new phenotypic data, the later analysis identified candidate immune exposures from TCR beta sequences and the way those sequences occurred across donors. An earlier analysis of around 540 of the donors applied high-throughput TCR beta sequencing to assess whether each TCR beta V gene segment acted as functional or pseudogenic. Donor age, sex, ethnicity and CMV serostatus were collected together with the repertoire data. A later genetic analysis took genome-wide SNP genotypes for 398 of the 666 donors and used that subset as a discovery cohort. Every discovery cohort repertoire had been produced on one sequencing platform. Both class I and class II loci were covered by HLA typing, at four-digit resolution. Typing coverage differed by locus: A, B, C, DRB1 and DQB1 were typed in roughly 620-630 donors, DQA1 in 500 to 550, DPA1 in some 570, and DPB1 in 400 to 490. About five DR-DQ haplotypes were treated as single units for association and clustering because of strong linkage in the cohort. On average, around 240,000 unique TCR beta nucleotide sequences were sequenced per donor among a few hundred genotyped donors of the cohort, with around 19% of those sequences being non-productive.

The research as a whole found: Specific HLA alleles were associated with around 18,000 TCR beta sequences at a false discovery rate of 0.05 in a later analysis. The earlier analysis of approximately 540 of the donors excluded some 15 rarely observed V segments, including chromosome 9 orphons, because counts were too low. For the cohort, immune exposure information was limited to CMV serostatus. The classifier was reported to diagnose cytomegalovirus status with high specificity and sensitivity in both the original and validation cohorts. In an earlier analysis of about 600 of the donors, most TCR beta V segments appeared in productive rearrangements about 87% or about 30% of the time, broadly matching IMGT annotations. Correlated functional status among segregating V segments might be attributable to linkage disequilibrium, but an unknown experimental factor could not be ruled out. Some IMGT-functional V segments, including TRBV6-2 and TRBV6-3, could not be told apart with the 87-base-pair reads, so those segments were excluded. In a later analysis, most CMV-associated TCR beta chains were found to appear HLA-restricted, with HLA associations seemingly driven largely by CMV exposure. When HLA alleles, especially DR and DQ, strongly co-occurred, attributing TCR associations to individual alleles was difficult. The study listed 164 TCR beta chains as associated with cytomegalovirus. Most TCR sequences were observed very rarely across donors, whereas some public TCRs were present in many individuals. A later analysis found that TCR association rates varied across HLA loci, with DRB1 alleles showing the most associated TCRs and HLA-C alleles the fewest. V-gene and J-gene trimming of TCR beta chains was associated with a missense DCLRE1C variant in a later genetic analysis, and the association was replicated in an independent cohort. A later genetic analysis reported fewer N-insertions in productive TCRs among donors in an Asian-associated ancestry cluster than the roughly 700-donor mean. According to the authors, the approach could potentially be generalized to other disease states and immunological phenotypes. The cohort was sequenced for TCR beta chains only, and without alpha or paired-chain data the features that could be detected were limited. The presence/absence analyses assumed that sequencing depth was roughly uniform across donors, and that assumption may not be true. In a later analysis, HLA-associated TCR beta chains showed more clonal expansion and lower generation probabilities than non-associated chains that were equally common. According to a later analysis, parvovirus B19, influenza, CMV and Epstein-Barr virus appeared linked to several top co-occurrence clusters. A further reported finding was that TCR beta sequences accurately predicted the HLA-A and HLA-B alleles for most subjects in the first cohort. In vitro tests confirmed that a few of the cytomegalovirus-associated TCR beta chains recognize cytomegalovirus antigens. Because some donors lacked HLA typing at each locus, the association tests relied only on the typed subset. A group of highly shared sequence variants was considered likely to be a technical artifact of the sequencing pipeline.

As encoded in the germline V gene (reference sequence), CDR1 is LNHNV while CDR2 is YYDKDF. Here V drops 0 bases and J drops 5 bases, and the junction holds 8 bases not matched to any gene. The CDR3 goes from the cysteine to the phenylalanine over 16 residues. The entry retains the CDR3 DNA only, 48 bases that are in frame from base 1. Libraries were prepared through the immunoSEQ multiplex PCR assay. The multiplex PCR relied on a mix of 60 forward primers for TCR Vbeta segments and 13 reverse primers for TCR Jbeta segments. A multiplex PCR assay on genomic DNA amplified the CDR3 region of rearranged TCR beta genes. The Illumina HiSeq System was used to sequence the amplified TCR beta libraries as 87-base-pair reads. In the original analysis: In a later analysis, approximately 74 million unique TCR beta chains were counted across the approximately 640 repertoires, and some 10 million of these chains were shared by at least two donors. Raw reads were error-corrected and collapsed into unique sequences by a nearest-neighbor algorithm in which closely related sequences were merged to remove PCR and sequencing errors. To assign V, D and J gene segments, CDR3 sequences were aligned to IMGT reference sequences. For a sequence to be retained, a match of at least six nucleotides to both a V gene segment and a J gene segment was required. A rearrangement counted as productive if the CDR3 had no stop codons and remained in frame with V and J, and every other rearrangement counted as non-productive. CDR3 was defined by IMGT convention, running from the second conserved V-encoded cysteine to the conserved J-encoded phenylalanine. The earlier analysis of 587 of the donors excluded sequences that lacked an unambiguous match to a single V gene segment. In an earlier analysis of a few hundred of the donors, V segments were called functional above 56.7% productive rearrangements and were called segregating when the between-donor standard deviation exceeded 5%. A statistical classification framework was developed to diagnose cytomegalovirus status using the catalog of TCR beta chain sequences. In a later analysis, V and J genes were assigned by comparing TCR nucleotide sequences against IMGT/GENE-DB human TR gene sequences. The TCRdist pipeline was used in a later analysis to assign CDR3 sequences and most-parsimonious VDJ recombination scenarios. In a later analysis, each TCR beta chain was defined by its CDR3 amino acid sequence together with its V-gene family, and reads without a unique V-gene family were excluded. A later analysis removed over 500 highly shared, low-generation-probability nucleotide sequences to deal with suspected cross-contamination and a sequencing artifact. In a later analysis, a clonal expansion index for each public chain was calculated from normalized within-repertoire ranks of inferred template counts. Generation probabilities in a later analysis came from a VDJ recombination model fitted to out-of-frame rearrangements, and those results were checked against IGoR. In a later analysis, hypergeometric tests were used to score TCR-TCR, TCR-HLA and TCR-CMV co-occurrence, with a repertoire-size bias correction applied to TCR pairs. False discovery rates were estimated in a later analysis by permuting HLA or CMV assignments 20 times. A later analysis grouped co-occurring TCRs with DBSCAN, adding TCRdist sequence similarity when clustering within HLA-allele-positive subsets. Repertoires with fewer than 30,000 or more than 120,000 public chains were left out of co-occurrence clustering, as were five repertoires with anomalous nucleotide sharing. In its TCRdb copy, this immuneACCESS table keeps in-frame sequences only and misses some clones. Where compared with another copy, unresolved V genes explain less than half of these, and the others have no known cause. Clone size and V and J calls were adopted from that table, with D and trimming inferred from the DNA. For this sample the table gives about 180,000 clones, of which around 80% were detected only once. The ten largest clones represent 2% to 3% of the sample.

The sample was PBMCs. The receptor comes from a woman in her twenties or thirties in good health and CMV-seropositive. The chain joins TRBV15 to TRBJ2-5; 8 central nucleotides agree with TRBD1. The DNA is as follows: TGTGCCACCAGCAGAGATCTGCAGGGGGCGAGGGAGACCCAGTACTTC. Its translation is CATSRDLQGARETQYF.